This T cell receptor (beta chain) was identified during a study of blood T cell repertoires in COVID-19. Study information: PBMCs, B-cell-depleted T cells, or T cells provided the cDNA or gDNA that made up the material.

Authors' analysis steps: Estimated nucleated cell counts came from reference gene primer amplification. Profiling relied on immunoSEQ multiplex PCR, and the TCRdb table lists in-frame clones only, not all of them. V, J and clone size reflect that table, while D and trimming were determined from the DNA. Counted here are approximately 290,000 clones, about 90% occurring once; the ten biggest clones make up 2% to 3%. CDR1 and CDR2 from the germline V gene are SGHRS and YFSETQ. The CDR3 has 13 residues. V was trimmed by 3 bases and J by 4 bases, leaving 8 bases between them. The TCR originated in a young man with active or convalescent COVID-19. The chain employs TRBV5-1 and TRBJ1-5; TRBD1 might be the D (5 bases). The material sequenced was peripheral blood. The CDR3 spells CASSSDRNQPQHF. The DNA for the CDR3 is TGCGCCAGCAGCTCCGACAGAAATCAGCCCCAGCATTTT.